This TCR beta chain derives from a study of CD8+CD57+ T cells in acquired aplastic anemia. Whole-study context: DNA per sorted CD4+ or CD8+ sample ranged about 0.2 to 30 ug, averaging roughly 3.3 ug. Average CD4+ read depth in healthy donors was some 9.9 million reads. Study observations and caveats: Patients and controls were found to share some 30 CD8+ CDR3 sequences. Any difference that existed in CD8+ Simpson's diversity between patients and controls was not significant.

TCR beta VDJ and CDR3 profiles were obtained from a genomic DNA template. Via MiXCR, TCRdb re-called the reads, giving one row per CDR3 protein. The profile shows around 200,000 distinct CDR3 sequences, roughly half of them singletons. The V gene lost 5 bases and the J gene lost 4 bases, with 18 bases spanning the gap. CDR1 and CDR2 (germline): SGDLS, YYNGEE. CDR3 length equals 16 residues. As to this clonotype: No antigen is known for it. A read error may be the cause here, since a much bigger clone is one base away.

The sequence came from a human donor in good health, serving as a control. The specimen was sorted CD4+, CD8+, or CD8+CD57+ T cells (not recorded which) from PBMCs. J is TRBJ1-4 and V is TRBV9, with D perhaps TRBD1 (5 bases). The CDR3 loop reads CASSPGGASFNEKLFF. CDR3 coding DNA: TGTGCCAGCAGTCCGGGAGGGGCCTCCTTTAATGAAAAACTGTTTTTT. The variable domain in full, completed from reference TRBV9 and TRBJ1-4, reads DSGVTQTPKHLITATGQRVTLRCSPRSGDLSVYWYQQSLDQGLQFLIQYYNGEERAKGNILERFSAQQFPDLHSELNLSSLELGDSALYFCASSPGGASFNEKLFFGSGTQLSVL.